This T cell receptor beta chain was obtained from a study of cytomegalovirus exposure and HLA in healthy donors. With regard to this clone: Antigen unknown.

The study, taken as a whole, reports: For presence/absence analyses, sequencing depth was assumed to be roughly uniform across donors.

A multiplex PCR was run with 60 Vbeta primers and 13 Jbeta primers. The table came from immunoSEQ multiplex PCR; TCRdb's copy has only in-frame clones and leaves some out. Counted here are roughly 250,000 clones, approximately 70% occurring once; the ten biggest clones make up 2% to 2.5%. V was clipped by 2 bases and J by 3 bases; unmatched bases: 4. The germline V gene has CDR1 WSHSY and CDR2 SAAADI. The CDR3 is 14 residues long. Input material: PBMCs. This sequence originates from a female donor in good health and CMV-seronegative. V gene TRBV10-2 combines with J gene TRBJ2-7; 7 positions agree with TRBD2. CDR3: CASSERLADYEQYF. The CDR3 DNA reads TGCGCCAGCAGTGAGAGGCTAGCGGACTACGAGCAGTACTTC.